The 25 T cell receptor beta chains presented below share a single source sample, sequenced in a study of blood T cell repertoires in COVID-19. TCRdb's table, derived via immunoSEQ multiplex PCR, lists solely in-frame clones and lacks some. The table shows approximately 210,000 clones, with about 88% occurring only once. Sequencing was done on a sample of peripheral blood. These receptors came from a woman between 40 and 55 years old who had recovered from COVID-19.

V usage is TRBV19 and J usage is TRBJ1-1, with 7 bases that match TRBD1. The CDR3 is made up of 13 amino acids. The germline V gene has CDR1 LNHDA and CDR2 SQIVND (reference sequence). With V trimmed by 7 bases and J by 3 bases, 5 bases remained unmatched. The CDR3 nucleotides read TGTGCCAGTACCGGACAGGATTACACTGAAGCTTTCTTT. It specifies CASTGQDYTEAFF. Complete variable domain (other parts from reference TRBV19 and TRBJ1-1): DGGITQSPKYLFRKEGQNVTLSCEQNLNHDAMYWYRQDPGQGLRLIYYSQIVNDFQKGDIAEGYSVSREKKESFPLTVTSAQKNPTAFYLCASTGQDYTEAFFGQGTRLTVV.

This clone appeared a single time. The chain joins TRBV7-2 to TRBJ2-3; maybe TRBD2 (5 bases). Trimming cost V 5 bases and J 6 bases, with 12 bases left between them. The CDR3 extends over 13 amino acids. Germline CDR1 is SGHTA and CDR2 is FQGNSA. CDR3 bases: TGTGCCAGCAGCCGACCGAGCGGCGATACGCAGTATTTT. Residues: CASSRPSGDTQYF.

The rearrangement links TRBV12-5 to TRBJ2-3, with 12 bases fitting TRBD2. Germline V gives CDR1 LGHNT, CDR2 FRNRAP. The CDR3 is 19 residues long. V lost 1 base, J lost 6 bases, and 14 bases stayed unmatched. The CDR3, as DNA: TGTGCTAGTGGTTTGGCGGACAAGTTACTAGCGGGAGGAGGGGATACGCAGTATTTT. It specifies CASGLADKLLAGGGDTQYF.

The rearrangement links TRBV14 to TRBJ2-2; D is undetermined. Trimming left V 0 bases short and J 1 base short, with 12 bases between. CDR1 SGHDN and CDR2 FVKESK come from the germline V gene. The CDR3 covers 17 residues. CDR3 DNA sequence: TGTGCCAGCAGCCAAGAATTAAACTTTTGGAACACCGGGGAGCTGTTTTTT. It specifies CASSQELNFWNTGELFF.

J is TRBJ2-3 and V is TRBV9, with 13 bases aligning to TRBD2. J gave up 3 bases and V 3 bases, and 1 base lay outside the gene matches. Per germline, CDR1 SGDLS and CDR2 YYNGEE. The CDR3 covers 15 residues. The CDR3 DNA sequence: TGTGCCAGCAGCGGACTAGCGGGAGGAACAGATACGCAGTATTTT. The encoded protein is CASSGLAGGTDTQYF.

This clone was recorded once. The genes are TRBV5-4 and TRBJ2-2; tentative D call: TRBD1 (6 bases). The germline gives CDR1 SGHNT, CDR2 YYREEE (reference sequence). With 1 base removed from V and 0 bases from J, the gap between germline ends came to 16 bases. There are 18 residues in the CDR3. In nucleotides, the CDR3 is TGTGCCAGCAGCTTGATCGGGTACGGGACAACGAACACCGGGGAGCTGTTTTTT. This encodes CASSLIGYGTTNTGELFF. Based on the CDR3 plus reference TRBV5-4 and TRBJ2-2, the full variable domain is ETGVTQSPTHLIKTRGQQVTLRCSSQSGHNTVSWYQQALGQGPQFIFQYYREEENGRGNFPPRFSGLQFPNYSSELNVNALELDDSALYLCASSLIGYGTTNTGELFFGEGSRLTVL.

This clone was counted a single time. V usage is TRBV30 and J usage is TRBJ1-5; unclear D gene. The germline V and J ends were trimmed by 2 bases and 5 bases, with 13 bases remaining between them. Per germline, CDR1 GTSNPN and CDR2 SVGIG (reference sequence). CDR3 length equals 14 residues. CDR3 coding DNA: TGTGCCTGGAGTTTCCCAGGAGGGTATCAGCCCCAGCATTTT. Residues: CAWSFPGGYQPQHF.

The genes are TRBV6-5 and TRBJ1-2, with D unclear. V lost 6 bases to trimming and J lost 3 bases, with 17 bases between them. Germline V gene sequence: CDR1 MNHEY, CDR2 SVGAGI. The CDR3 covers 15 residues. The CDR3 region has the DNA TGTGCCAGCAGATTCACCGCAGGCACAGACTATGGCTACACCTTC. Amino acids: CASRFTAGTDYGYTF.

This clone has only a few counts. The chain joins TRBV5-1 to TRBJ2-3, with D uncertain. CDR3 size: 16 residues. V was cut by 0 bases and J by 1 base, with 12 bases left in between. Germline CDR1 and CDR2: SGHRS and YFSETQ. The CDR3 protein is CASSLALARGTDTQYF. The CDR3 DNA reads TGCGCCAGCAGCTTGGCCCTCGCCCGGGGCACAGATACGCAGTATTTT.

This clone was recorded once. The rearrangement links TRBV30 to TRBJ1-1; the D gene is possibly TRBD1 (5 bases). The length of the CDR3 is 16 residues. V lost 0 bases and J lost 5, with 19 bases in between. The germline V gene encodes CDR1 GTSNPN and CDR2 SVGIG (reference sequence). This CDR3 reads CAWSVPAGLSRTEAFF. The CDR3 region has the DNA TGTGCCTGGAGTGTACCGGCAGGGTTATCTCGGACTGAAGCTTTCTTT.

The chain uses TRBV11-3 and TRBJ2-5, with TRBD2 identical over 8 bases. Unmatched junction bases numbered 6, after V lost 1 base and J lost 5 bases. Germline CDR1 is SGHNT and CDR2 is YENEEA. This CDR3 is built from 15 residues. The chain's CDR3 is CASSLGGRPGETQYF. DNA for the CDR3: TGTGCCAGCAGCTTAGGCGGGAGGCCAGGGGAGACCCAGTACTTC.

This clone has a single count. The chain links TRBV9 to TRBJ2-1; 8 bases agree with TRBD2. Germline values: CDR1 SGDLS, CDR2 YYNGEE. This CDR3 has 15 amino acids. V dropped 2 bases and J dropped 7; count of bases not matched to a gene: 8. The CDR3 spells CASSVQAGAHNEQFF. The CDR3, as DNA: TGTGCCAGCAGCGTTCAAGCGGGAGCCCATAATGAGCAGTTCTTC. Filled out from reference TRBV9 and TRBJ2-1, the complete variable domain reads DSGVTQTPKHLITATGQRVTLRCSPRSGDLSVYWYQQSLDQGLQFLIQYYNGEERAKGNILERFSAQQFPDLHSELNLSSLELGDSALYFCASSVQAGAHNEQFFGPGTRLTVL.

The table lists this clone with a count of one. The chain couples TRBV6-5 to TRBJ1-4; TRBD1 might be the D (5 bases). Germline loops: CDR1 MNHEY, CDR2 SVGAGI. Trimming removed 0 bases at V and 8 bases at J, with 10 bases between. The CDR3 is 14 amino acids. As DNA, the CDR3 is TGTGCCAGCAGTTACTCGAGCCAGGGCGAAAAACTGTTTTTT. This translates into CASSYSSQGEKLFF.

The CDR3 sequence is CATARVGGNTGELFF. In DNA, the CDR3 is TGTGCCACCGCCCGGGTGGGGGGGAACACCGGGGAGCTGTTTTTT. The chain recombines TRBV19 with TRBJ2-2; a possible D gene is TRBD2 (6 bases). Trimming removed 10 bases from V and 1 base from J, with 16 bases in between. Germline CDR1 reads LNHDA; CDR2 reads SQIVND (reference sequence). CDR3 length equals 15 residues.

DNA for the CDR3: TGTGCTAGTGGCCTCGGGACAGGGCCCACTGAAGCTTTCTTT. This gives the protein CASGLGTGPTEAFF. The chain is built from TRBV12-5 and TRBJ1-1; 9 nucleotides agree with TRBD1. J lost 4 bases, V lost 6 bases, and 6 bases had no gene match. Germline values: CDR1 LGHNT, CDR2 FRNRAP. This CDR3 is 14 amino acids long.

This clone appeared a single time. The chain carries TRBV25-1 and TRBJ1-2, with D hard to call. This CDR3 has 12 residues. Trimming removed 5 bases from V and 6 bases from J, with 10 bases in between. Per the germline V gene, CDR1 is MGHDK and CDR2 is SYGVNS. This chain's CDR3 is CASSYTGNGYTF. CDR3 sequence (DNA): TGTGCCAGCAGTTACACGGGAAATGGCTACACCTTC.

V usage is TRBV9 and J usage is TRBJ2-5; weak D call: TRBD2 (6 bases). The germline V gene encodes CDR1 SGDLS and CDR2 YYNGEE. There are 16 residues in the CDR3. Trimming removed 3 bases from V and 2 bases from J, with 17 bases in between. This chain's CDR3 is CASSGGFGGVQETQYF. Written as DNA, the CDR3 is TGTGCCAGCAGCGGAGGCTTCGGCGGGGTTCAAGAGACCCAGTACTTC. Full variable domain (outside the CDR3, taken from reference TRBV9 and TRBJ2-5): DSGVTQTPKHLITATGQRVTLRCSPRSGDLSVYWYQQSLDQGLQFLIQYYNGEERAKGNILERFSAQQFPDLHSELNLSSLELGDSALYFCASSGGFGGVQETQYFGPGTRLLVL.

The chain is built from TRBV9 and TRBJ1-1, with D possibly being TRBD1 (5 bases). V lost 0 bases and J 4 bases, leaving 19 bases between the germline ends. The length of the CDR3 is 17 residues. Looked up from germline, CDR1 is SGDLS and CDR2 is YYNGEE. The CDR3 coding sequence is TGTGCCAGCAGCGTAGCCACAAGAACAGGATGGGGCACTGAAGCTTTCTTT. It is translated as CASSVATRTGWGTEAFF. Variable domain in full (rest from reference TRBV9 and TRBJ1-1): DSGVTQTPKHLITATGQRVTLRCSPRSGDLSVYWYQQSLDQGLQFLIQYYNGEERAKGNILERFSAQQFPDLHSELNLSSLELGDSALYFCASSVATRTGWGTEAFFGQGTRLTVV.

The chain has TRBV6-1 and TRBJ2-1; TRBD2 is a possible D gene (6 bases). This CDR3 spans 18 amino acids. Per germline, CDR1 MNHNS and CDR2 SASEGT. Deletions cut 0 bases from V and 3 bases from J, with 18 bases between. The CDR3 region has the DNA TGTGCCAGCAGTGAAGCGGCCGTTCCGGGACTGGACTACAATGAGCAGTTCTTC. Protein product: CASSEAAVPGLDYNEQFF.

The genes are TRBV9 and TRBJ2-3, with 8 nucleotides matching TRBD2. The CDR3 has 19 amino acids. Germline assignment: CDR1 SGDLS and CDR2 YYNGEE. Trimming removed 4 bases from V and 0 bases from J; junction bases left unmatched: 16. The CDR3 protein is CASSNPNPAGASSTDTQYF. The DNA of the CDR3 is TGTGCCAGCAGCAATCCCAACCCAGCGGGAGCCTCTAGCACAGATACGCAGTATTTT.

The V and J genes are TRBV6-2 or TRBV6-3 and TRBJ2-1; D call uncertain. The CDR3 has 13 residues. V gave up 0 bases and J gave up 5 bases, with 5 bases separating them. Germline CDR1 and CDR2: MNHEY and SVGEGT. The CDR3 reads CASSYSSDNEQFF. As DNA, the CDR3 is TGTGCCAGCAGTTACTCGTCAGACAATGAGCAGTTCTTC.

J is TRBJ1-1 and V is TRBV19; unclear D gene. V was shortened by 4 bases and J by 5 bases, with 14 bases between the two germline ends. Germline CDR1 reads LNHDA; CDR2 reads SQIVND (reference sequence). This CDR3 is built from 14 residues. The CDR3 bases are TGTGCCAGTAGTACCCAGAGGAGAGGGACTGAAGCTTTCTTT. Its translation is CASSTQRRGTEAFF.

This clone has just a few counts. CDR3 in DNA: TGTGCCAGTAGCCCAACCGACAGGGCAGTCGACGAGCAGTACTTC. Encoded protein: CASSPTDRAVDEQYF. This chain joins TRBV19 and TRBJ2-7, with TRBD1 matching 7 bases. V shed 6 bases, J shed 5 bases, and the junction held 13 bases outside the gene matches. CDR3 size: 15 residues. From germline, CDR1 is LNHDA and CDR2 SQIVND (reference sequence).

This clone was recorded once. The V gene is TRBV4-2, the J gene TRBJ2-3, with 10 nucleotides matching TRBD2. Germline V gives CDR1 LGHNA, CDR2 YNFKEQ. The CDR3 has 18 amino acids. V gave up 2 bases and J gave up 6 bases; unmatched junction bases: 14. The CDR3 DNA sequence: TGTGCCAGCAGCCAAAGAAAGAAGAGCGGGAGGGGTTCGGATACGCAGTATTTT. Translation gives CASSQRKKSGRGSDTQYF.

The chain has TRBV6-6 and TRBJ1-3, with TRBD1 identical over 7 bases. CDR1 is MNHNY and CDR2 is SVGAGI in the germline V gene (reference sequence). The CDR3 extends over 15 amino acids. Losses at the gene ends were 5 bases for V and 9 bases for J; bases not matched to a gene: 13. The CDR3 region has the DNA TGTGCCAGCAGTGGCCCAGGGGGATATTCCCGCACCATATATTTT. Protein sequence: CASSGPGGYSRTIYF.